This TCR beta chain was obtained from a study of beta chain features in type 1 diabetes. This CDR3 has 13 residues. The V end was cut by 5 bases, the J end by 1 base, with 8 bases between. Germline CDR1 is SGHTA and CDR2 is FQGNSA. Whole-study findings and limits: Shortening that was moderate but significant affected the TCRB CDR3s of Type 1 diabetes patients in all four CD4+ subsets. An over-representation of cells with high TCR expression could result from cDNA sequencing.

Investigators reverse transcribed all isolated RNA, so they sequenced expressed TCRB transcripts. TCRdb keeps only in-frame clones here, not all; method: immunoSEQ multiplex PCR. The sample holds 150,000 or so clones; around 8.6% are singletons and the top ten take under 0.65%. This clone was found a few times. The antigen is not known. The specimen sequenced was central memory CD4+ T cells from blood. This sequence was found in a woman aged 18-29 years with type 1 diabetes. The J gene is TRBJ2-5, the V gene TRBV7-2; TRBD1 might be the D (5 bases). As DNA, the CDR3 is TGTGCCAGCAGCATCCAGGGCCAAGAGACCCAGTACTTC. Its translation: CASSIQGQETQYF.